The clone carrying this TCR beta chain was counted a few times. Its antigen is still unknown. The data were taken from a study of T cells after yellow fever vaccination. Study in general: Preparation used SMART-Seq v4 Ultra Low Input for the low-cell-number fractions.

General study findings and limits: Only a minor proportion of clonotypes was detected across both CD4 and CD8 compartments. Most primary-vaccination clones recurred post-booster (around 97% CD4, roughly 87% CD8). Contaminants from the bulk population, in the form of abundant clonotypes, could be found in FACS-sorted repertoires.

TCRdb passed the 5' RACE reads through MiXCR, listing each CDR3 protein once. The table has around 610,000 distinct CDR3 sequences, roughly 12% seen once. The CDR3 totals 17 residues. The specimen comprised PBMCs, sampled on the day of the yellow fever booster vaccination. This TCR derives from a man between 25 and 39 years old who received the YFV17D yellow fever vaccine. The chain combines TRBV21-1 with TRBJ2-3; the table gives TRBD1 as D, unverified against the DNA. TRBV21-1 has pseudogene status. The CDR3 loop reads CASSIFSLDRGEDTQYF. The CDR3 region has the DNA TGTGCCAGCAGCATATTCAGTCTGGACAGGGGGGAAGATACGCAGTATTTT.